Sequencing of this T cell receptor beta chain was carried out in a study of blood T cell repertoires in COVID-19. Study summary: Acute and convalescent COVID-19 specimens originated in the United States, Italy and Spain.

The germline gives CDR1 LNHDA, CDR2 SQIVND (reference sequence). The CDR3 consists of 13 residues. Trimming took off 3 bases at V and 6 bases at J, with 10 bases between the two ends. Authors' data handling: By means of reference gene primer amplification, nucleated cell counts were estimated. TCRdb's copy holds only in-frame clones and misses some; the assay was immunoSEQ multiplex PCR. That table is the source of V, J and clone size, and D and trimming were worked out from the DNA. The sample holds tens of thousands of clones; approximately 79% are singletons and the top ten take roughly 32%. The TCR comes from a human donor in a cohort sampled during active COVID-19. The chain has TRBV19 and TRBJ2-3; D unclear. Sequencing was done on a sample of peripheral blood. The CDR3 reads CASSISSSDTQYF. The CDR3 coding sequence is TGTGCCAGTAGTATTTCTTCGTCCGATACGCAGTATTTT.